This T cell receptor (beta chain) came from a study of cytomegalovirus exposure and HLA in healthy donors (dated by TCRdb to about 2017). At the level of the whole study: According to an earlier analysis of 550 to 750 of the donors, about 179 million T cells yielded 117 million unique TCR beta sequences and approximately 300 Gb of sequence data. In a later analysis, previously published TCR beta repertoires from more than 500 donors were re-analyzed and high-resolution HLA genotyping was added so that TCR occurrence patterns could be studied. Alongside the repertoire data, information on donor age, sex, ethnicity and CMV serostatus was compiled. In an earlier analysis of about 590 of the donors, high-throughput TCR beta sequencing was used to judge whether each TCR beta V gene segment behaved as functional or pseudogenic. The aim of the study was to test whether cataloging public T cell receptors could identify signatures of past pathogen exposure. Genome-wide SNP genotypes for about 65% of the 666 donors were used in a later genetic analysis, which treated that subset as a discovery cohort. Every repertoire in the discovery cohort had been generated on one and the same sequencing platform. The genetic ancestry cluster associated with self-reported Caucasian donors included 81% of the 398 genotyped donors. Several DR-DQ haplotypes were treated as single units for association and clustering because of strong linkage in the cohort. The number of donors typed differed by locus, with about 629-630 for A, B, C, DRB1 and DQB1, 522 for DQA1, over 600 for DPA1, and around 450 for DPB1. Among approximately 370 genotyped donors of the cohort, an average of roughly 230,000 unique TCR beta nucleotide sequences was sequenced per donor, of which about 18% were non-productive. Both class I and class II loci were covered by HLA typing, at four-digit resolution. The T cell repertoires of 666 subjects were profiled by immunosequencing and related to cytomegalovirus serostatus. The later analysis used no new phenotypic data to find candidate immune exposures, relying instead on TCR beta sequences and their occurrence across donors. Around 300 gigabases of sequencing data and tens of millions of unique TCR sequences were included in an early release covering about 700 HLA-typed donors. A separate validation cohort of over 95 different subjects was used in addition to the approximately 670-subject first cohort. The study combined high-throughput TCR immunosequencing, statistical association of individual TCRs with disease status, and machine learning to predict cytomegalovirus infection status.

This clone is a singleton in its sample. This clone's antigen is unknown. Base qualities are not at hand, and no much larger clone is one base apart. In total, approximately 700 healthy bone marrow donors made up the cohort. All cohort members were sampled while nominally healthy, although unrecorded immune exposures were likely present. The donor tested CMV seropositive, placing the donor among the 289 seropositive members of the cohort. Each donor provided a peripheral blood sample, and peripheral blood mononuclear cells were used for TCR beta sequencing. The Qiagen DNeasy Blood Extraction Kit was used to extract genomic DNA from the blood cell samples. Beyond this particular receptor, the publication reports: According to a later genetic analysis, donors in an Asian-associated ancestry cluster had fewer N-insertions in productive TCRs than the approximately 710-donor mean. The only immune exposure information available for the cohort was CMV serostatus. Because HLA typing was unavailable for some donors at each locus, only the typed subset was used in association tests. The authors suggested that the approach could potentially be generalized to other disease states and immunological phenotypes. According to a later analysis, most CMV-associated TCR beta chains appeared to be HLA-restricted, and the HLA associations seemed to be driven largely by CMV exposure. This cohort had only TCR beta chains sequenced, and the lack of alpha or paired-chain data limited which features could be detected. A further reported finding was that TCR beta sequences accurately predicted the HLA-A and HLA-B alleles for most subjects in the first cohort. Over 15 rarely observed V segments, including chromosome 9 orphons, were excluded from the earlier analysis of just under 600 of the donors because counts were too low. In the study, roughly 160 TCR beta chains were listed as associated with cytomegalovirus. An earlier analysis of several hundred of the donors showed that most TCR beta V segments appeared in productive rearrangements either about 87% or about 30% of the time, which broadly matched IMGT annotations. Correlated functional status among segregating V segments might be attributable to linkage disequilibrium, but an unknown experimental factor could not be ruled out. In vitro tests confirmed that a few of the cytomegalovirus-associated TCR beta chains recognize cytomegalovirus antigens. Across donors, most TCR sequences were observed very rarely, whereas some public TCRs were present in many individuals. In a later analysis, HLA-associated TCR beta chains showed more clonal expansion and lower generation probabilities than non-associated chains that were equally common. According to a later analysis, parvovirus B19, influenza, CMV and Epstein-Barr virus appeared linked to several top co-occurrence clusters. When HLA alleles, especially DR and DQ, strongly co-occurred, TCR associations were difficult to assign to individual alleles. V-gene and J-gene trimming of TCR beta chains was associated with a missense DCLRE1C variant in a later genetic analysis, and the association was replicated in an independent cohort. Cytomegalovirus status was reported to be diagnosed by the classifier with high specificity and sensitivity in both the original and validation cohorts. A later analysis found that TCR association rates varied across HLA loci, with DRB1 alleles showing the most associated TCRs and HLA-C alleles the fewest. Because the 87-base-pair reads could not distinguish some IMGT-functional V segments, including TRBV6-2 and TRBV6-3, those segments were excluded. The presence/absence analyses assumed that sequencing depth was roughly uniform across donors, and that assumption may not be true. In a later analysis, 16,951 TCR beta sequences were associated with specific HLA alleles at a false discovery rate of 0.05. A cluster of highly shared sequence variants was judged likely to represent a technical artifact of the sequencing pipeline.

V is reduced by 4 bases and J by 3 bases, leaving a spacing of 16 bases between them. The germline V gene gives CDR1 as SGDLS and CDR2 as YYNGEE. The CDR3 sequence holds 16 residues, the cysteine and phenylalanine included. Here the CDR3 DNA is all that survives: 48 bases in frame from base 1. The library was prepared using the immunoSEQ multiplex PCR assay. For the multiplex PCR, a mixture combining 60 forward primers for TCR Vbeta segments and 13 reverse primers for TCR Jbeta segments was used. Amplification of the CDR3 region of rearranged TCR beta genes was performed with a multiplex PCR assay on genomic DNA. The amplified TCR beta libraries were sequenced on the Illumina HiSeq System as 87-base-pair reads. The paper's processing steps were these. In a later analysis, 80 million or so unique TCR beta chains were counted across the 650 to 700 repertoires, and roughly 11 million of these chains were shared by at least two donors. To remove PCR and sequencing errors, raw reads were error-corrected and collapsed into unique sequences using a nearest-neighbor algorithm that merged closely related sequences. CDR3 sequences were aligned to IMGT reference sequences to assign V, D and J gene segments. Each retained sequence needed at least a six-nucleotide match to both a V gene segment and a J gene segment. Rearrangements were called productive when the CDR3 lacked stop codons and stayed in frame with V and J; all others were non-productive. Following IMGT convention, CDR3 was defined as the stretch from the second conserved V-encoded cysteine to the conserved J-encoded phenylalanine. Sequences without an unambiguous match to a single V gene segment were excluded from the earlier analysis of approximately 600 of the donors. An earlier analysis of a few hundred of the donors classified V segments as functional when productive rearrangements were above 56.7% and as segregating when the standard deviation between donors was above 5%. To diagnose cytomegalovirus status from the catalog of TCR beta chain sequences, a statistical classification framework was built. In a later analysis, V and J genes were assigned by comparing TCR nucleotide sequences against IMGT/GENE-DB human TR gene sequences. The TCRdist pipeline was used in a later analysis to assign CDR3 sequences and most-parsimonious VDJ recombination scenarios. A later analysis defined each TCR beta chain by its CDR3 amino acid sequence plus V-gene family, and excluded reads lacking a unique V-gene family. A later analysis removed several hundred highly shared, low-generation-probability nucleotide sequences to deal with suspected cross-contamination and a sequencing artifact. For each public chain, a later analysis derived a clonal expansion index from normalized ranks of inferred template counts within each repertoire. Generation probabilities in a later analysis came from a VDJ recombination model fitted to out-of-frame rearrangements, and those results were checked against IGoR. In a later analysis, TCR-TCR, TCR-HLA and TCR-CMV co-occurrence was scored with hypergeometric tests, and a repertoire-size bias correction was applied to TCR pairs. False discovery rates were estimated in a later analysis by permuting HLA or CMV assignments 20 times. In a later analysis, co-occurring TCRs were grouped with DBSCAN, and TCRdist sequence similarity was added when clustering was performed within HLA-allele-positive subsets. Repertoires with fewer than 30,000 or more than 120,000 public chains were left out of co-occurrence clustering, as were about five repertoires with anomalous nucleotide sharing. TCRdb took this table from immuneACCESS and kept in-frame rearrangements with V and J called. Such tables lack part of the clones; where checked against another copy, unresolved V genes explain under half of the gap, and the rest is unexplained. The V and J calls and clone size are taken from that table; D and trimming were inferred from the DNA. In this sample the table shows approximately 160,000 clones, around 80% of which occur a single time. The ten largest clones represent about 5% of the sample.

The TCR sequence derives from a woman aged 45-60 years in good health and CMV-seropositive. Sequencing was carried out using PBMCs. The rearranged chain carries TRBV9 and TRBJ2-2; TRBD1 is a possible D gene, resting on 6 matching bases. The sequenced DNA: TGTGCCAGCAGCATGGGCAGGGGTTTGGACACCGGGGAGCTGTTTTTT. Protein translation: CASSMGRGLDTGELFF.